This passage covers 21 T cell receptor beta chains from one sample sequenced in a study of blood T cell repertoires in COVID-19. Generated by immunoSEQ multiplex PCR, the TCRdb table keeps only in-frame clones and is missing some. The table has approximately 340,000 clones, around 88% seen once. What was sequenced was peripheral blood. The source is a man aged 25-45 years with active or convalescent COVID-19.

This clone was detected once. CDR3 residues: CASSTGAQPQHF. The CDR3, as DNA: TGTGCCAGCAGCACGGGTGCACAGCCCCAGCATTTT. The genes are TRBV7-9 and TRBJ1-5; D gene uncertain. The CDR3 extends over 12 amino acids. Trimming removed 5 bases from V and 7 bases from J, with 9 bases in between. Germline lookup yields CDR1 SEHNR and CDR2 FQNEAQ (reference sequence).

V gene TRBV7-2 combines with J gene TRBJ2-4; D is ambiguous. CDR1 is SGHTA and CDR2 is FQGNSA in the germline V gene. CDR3 length: 13 amino acids. Trimming left V 1 base short and J 9 bases short, with 10 bases between. CDR3 sequence: CASSLDGPSIQYF. CDR3 nucleotide sequence: TGTGCCAGCAGCTTAGACGGTCCAAGCATTCAGTACTTC.

In the case of this clone: Distinct nucleotide sequences in the sample also encode this CDR3. The chain has TRBV18 and TRBJ1-1; possible D gene TRBD1, 5 bases. V shed 3 bases and J shed 1 base, with 6 bases lying between them. The CDR3 sequence is 13 residues long. Germline values: CDR1 KGHSH, CDR2 LQKENI. This chain's CDR3 is CASSPGQNTEAFF. CDR3 bases: TGTGCCAGCTCACCGGGGCAGAACACTGAAGCTTTCTTT.

This clone was counted only a few times. V and J are TRBV7-3 and TRBJ2-5, with TRBD1 identical over 8 bases. The germline V gene encodes CDR1 SGHTA and CDR2 FQGTGA. This CDR3 has 14 residues. V shed 5 bases and J 2 bases; nucleotides not matched to a gene: 4. CDR3 sequence (DNA): TGTGCCAGCAGCCCCGGACAGGGACAAGAGACCCAGTACTTC. Its protein product is CASSPGQGQETQYF.

This clone was counted only a few times. The rearrangement uses TRBV4-1 and TRBJ2-1; 12 bases fit TRBD2. CDR3 length: 16 amino acids. CDR1 MGHRA and CDR2 YSYEKL come from the germline V gene. Unmatched junction bases numbered 6, after V lost 1 base and J lost 8 bases. Here the CDR3 reads CASSQASSGGGDEQFF. In DNA form, the CDR3 reads TGCGCCAGCAGCCAAGCCTCTAGCGGGGGGGGCGATGAGCAGTTCTTC.

The chain is built from TRBV19 and TRBJ2-1, with 8 bases matching TRBD2. Per germline, CDR1 LNHDA and CDR2 SQIVND (reference sequence). The length of the CDR3 is 14 residues. V gave up 1 base and J gave up 8 bases; unmatched junction bases: 4. DNA of the CDR3: TGTGCCAGTAGTATAGCGGGGGGGCACGATGAGCAGTTCTTC. Residues: CASSIAGGHDEQFF.

The chain couples TRBV4-1 to TRBJ2-2; 8 bases are shared with TRBD2. The V gene end was trimmed by 4 bases and the J gene end by 4 bases; junction bases not matched to a gene: 8. CDR3 length: 16 residues. From germline, CDR1 is MGHRA and CDR2 YSYEKL. CDR3 protein: CASSPIAGRSTGELFF. CDR3 coding DNA: TGCGCCAGCAGCCCCATAGCGGGGAGATCCACCGGGGAGCTGTTTTTT.

The chain has TRBV4-1 and TRBJ2-6; D is perhaps TRBD1 (5 bases). CDR1 is MGHRA and CDR2 is YSYEKL in the germline V gene. Trimming removed 2 bases from V and 3 bases from J, with 14 bases in between. This CDR3 comprises 17 residues. The CDR3: CASSQSARASGANVLTF. DNA of the CDR3: TGCGCCAGCAGCCAATCAGCCAGGGCTAGTGGGGCCAACGTCCTGACTTTC.

The chain employs TRBV30 and TRBJ2-7; 8 bases are a match to TRBD1. Germline loops: CDR1 GTSNPN, CDR2 SVGIG (reference sequence). The ends lost 5 bases at V and 0 bases at J; junction bases unmatched: 6. CDR3 length equals 14 residues. The CDR3 bases are TGTGCCTGGGAGCGGACAGGGCACTCCTACGAGCAGTACTTC. Translation gives CAWERTGHSYEQYF.

This clone was recorded once. V is TRBV29-1 and J is TRBJ2-3; 10 bases agree with TRBD2. Germline assignment: CDR1 SQVTM and CDR2 ANQGSEA. This CDR3 spans 13 amino acids. With V trimmed by 8 bases and J by 4 bases, 6 bases remained unmatched. The CDR3 DNA follows: TGCAGCAGCAAAGCGGGGGGGGCAGATACGCAGTATTTT. Translated: CSSKAGGADTQYF.

This rearrangement joins TRBV5-4 to TRBJ1-3; D not certain. The CDR3 is 15 residues long. The V end lost 2 bases, the J end lost 0 bases, and 9 bases lay between the germline ends. CDR1 SGHNT and CDR2 YYREEE come from the germline V gene (reference sequence). The CDR3 region is CASSLMGSSGNTIYF. In nucleotides, the CDR3 is TGTGCCAGCAGCTTAATGGGGAGCTCTGGAAACACCATATATTTT.

J is TRBJ2-7 and V is TRBV7-3; maybe TRBD1 (6 bases). Trimming removed 5 bases from V and 4 bases from J, with 18 bases in between. The germline V gene has CDR1 SGHTA and CDR2 FQGTGA. This CDR3 contains 15 residues. The CDR3 is CASSPGAGRGYEQYF. CDR3 in DNA: TGTGCCAGCAGCCCCGGAGCTGGCAGGGGATACGAGCAGTACTTC.

This rearrangement joins TRBV18 to TRBJ2-7, with 10 bases aligning to TRBD2. CDR3 length: 15 amino acids. Germline V gives CDR1 KGHSH, CDR2 LQKENI. The V gene end was trimmed by 2 bases and the J gene end by 6 bases; junction bases not matched to a gene: 7. The CDR3 here is CASSPGSGGAGEQYF. The CDR3 coding sequence is TGTGCCAGCTCACCAGGAAGCGGGGGGGCCGGCGAGCAGTACTTC. Complete variable domain (other parts from reference TRBV18 and TRBJ2-7): NAGVMQNPRHLVRRRGQEARLRCSPMKGHSHVYWYRQLPEEGLKFMVYLQKENIIDESGMPKERFSAEFPKEGPSILRIQQVVRGDSAAYFCASSPGSGGAGEQYFGPGTRLTVT.

The chain employs TRBV19 and TRBJ1-1, with 7 bases identical to TRBD1. In germline, CDR1 is LNHDA, CDR2 SQIVND (reference sequence). CDR3 length equals 13 residues. J was trimmed by 4 bases and V by 5 bases; bases with no gene match: 4. The CDR3 reads CASSEGALTEAFF. The DNA for the CDR3 is TGTGCCAGTAGTGAGGGGGCACTCACTGAAGCTTTCTTT.

This clone was seen once. This chain joins TRBV6-5 and TRBJ2-7, with D perhaps matching TRBD1 (5 bases). The V end lost 2 bases, the J end lost 0 bases, and 14 bases lay between the germline ends. The CDR3 contains 16 residues. Germline V gene sequence: CDR1 MNHEY, CDR2 SVGAGI. As DNA, the CDR3 is TGTGCCAGCAGTTACGGCAGGGCTGCCTACTCCTACGAGCAGTACTTC. It is translated as CASSYGRAAYSYEQYF.

The V call is TRBV24-1, the J call TRBJ2-1; TRBD2 agrees at 7 bases. Germline values: CDR1 KGHDR, CDR2 SFDVKD. The V and J ends lost 3 bases and 0 bases, in that order; junction bases with no gene match: 10. The CDR3 loop spans 18 amino acids. This CDR3 is CATSDPGRESSSYNEQFF. The CDR3 bases are TGTGCCACCAGTGATCCGGGGCGGGAGTCGAGCTCCTACAATGAGCAGTTCTTC.

The chain has TRBV3-1 (or the pseudogene TRBV3-2) and TRBJ1-5, with D perhaps matching TRBD1 (5 bases). The CDR3 sequence is 17 residues long. The ends were cut back, 2 bases at V and 5 bases at J, with 19 bases in the middle. Per germline, CDR1 LGHDT and CDR2 YNNKEL (reference sequence). The CDR3 nucleotides read TGTGCCAGCAGCCAAACGGGTGGGGGGAGAGGGGATCAGCCCCAGCATTTT. Protein: CASSQTGGGRGDQPQHF.

The chain recombines TRBV30 with TRBJ2-7; TRBD2 aligns across 9 bases. The V segment lost 2 bases and the J segment 4 bases; nucleotides outside the gene matches: 15. Germline V gives CDR1 GTSNPN, CDR2 SVGIG (reference sequence). This CDR3 is 17 amino acids long. CDR3 protein: CAWSIYYGVSGGYEQYF. The CDR3 bases are TGTGCCTGGAGTATCTATTATGGCGTGAGCGGGGGGTACGAGCAGTACTTC.

This chain links TRBV7-3 with TRBJ2-1; 11 bases fit TRBD1. The V and J ends lost 5 bases and 5 bases, in that order; junction bases with no gene match: 5. The CDR3 length is 15 residues. From germline, CDR1 is SGHTA and CDR2 FQGTGA. The CDR3 nucleotides read TGTGCCAGCAGCCCTGGGACAGGGGGACACAATGAGCAGTTCTTC. It translates to CASSPGTGGHNEQFF.

The chain is built from TRBV23-1 and TRBJ2-2, with a tentative D call TRBD2 (5 bases). TRBV23-1 is recorded as an ORF, its role being uncertain. CDR3 length: 16 residues. Trimming pared 4 bases from V and 3 bases from J, leaving 15 bases between. This chain's CDR3 is CASSPWHPRDTGELFF. DNA of the CDR3: TGCGCCAGCAGTCCCTGGCACCCGAGGGACACCGGGGAGCTGTTTTTT.

This chain connects TRBV19 to TRBJ2-5; TRBD1 is a possible D gene (6 bases). V was clipped by 6 bases and J by 5 bases, with 19 bases between them. Germline V lookup: CDR1 LNHDA, CDR2 SQIVND (reference sequence). The CDR3 loop spans 15 amino acids. CDR3 nucleotides: TGTGCCAGTAGACCCTCCGCGGCAACAGGGGAGACCCAGTACTTC. Encoded protein: CASRPSAATGETQYF.